The clone carrying this T cell receptor beta chain has only a few counts. Antigen unknown. The sample is drawn from a study of cytomegalovirus exposure and HLA in healthy donors. V was pared by 0 bases and J by 0 bases, with 9 bases between. The CDR3 is 17 residues long. Germline V gene sequence: CDR1 LGHNA, CDR2 YSLEER. With 60 Vbeta and 13 Jbeta primers, the PCR was carried out. TCRdb's table, derived via immunoSEQ multiplex PCR, lists solely in-frame clones and lacks some. Found here are more than 95,000 clones, roughly 15% of them singletons; the top ten hold about 0.79%. Findings of the study overall: Fewer N-insertions (relative to the roughly 730-donor mean) were reportedly seen in an Asian-associated ancestry cluster in a later analysis. The authors confirmed in vitro that three CMV-associated chains were specific for CMV antigens.

The sequenced material came from PBMCs. This sequence joins TRBV4-3 and TRBJ2-6; possible D gene TRBD2, 5 bases. This sequence originates from a female donor in good health and CMV-seronegative. CDR3 amino acids: CASSQEGRLSGANVLTF. CDR3 in DNA: TGCGCCAGCAGCCAAGAAGGGAGACTCTCTGGGGCCAACGTCCTGACTTTC.